These 30 T cell receptor beta chains were sequenced from one sample in a study of Graves' ophthalmopathy and Graves' hyperthyroidism. TCR beta CDR3 amplification used RNA transcripts. RT-PCR with HTBI primers came first, then second-round multiplex PCR. TCRdb redid the calling of the multiplex PCR reads with MiXCR, one entry per CDR3 protein. Of 500,000 to 800,000 distinct CDR3 sequences listed, over 40% are singletons. Material for sequencing was peripheral blood. The receptors were gathered from an adult man with Graves' ophthalmopathy.

The chain carries TRBV25-1 and TRBJ1-2, with 12 positions matching TRBD1. This CDR3 spans 16 amino acids. The germline V gene has CDR1 MGHDK and CDR2 SYGVNS. The ends lost 1 base at V and 6 bases at J; junction bases unmatched: 6. The DNA of the CDR3 is TGTGCCAGCAGTGAATGCTGGGACAGGGGGCACGATGGCTACACCTTC. This sequence encodes CASSECWDRGHDGYTF.

The rearrangement uses TRBV7-9 and TRBJ1-4; TRBD1 agrees at 9 bases. Germline CDR1 SEHNR, CDR2 FQNEAQ (reference sequence). V lost 5 bases, J lost 6 bases, and 10 bases stayed unmatched. The CDR3 sequence is 16 residues long. The CDR3 DNA follows: TGTGCCAGCAGCCCCAGGCCCGGGACAGGGCATGAAAAACTGTTTTTT. Translated: CASSPRPGTGHEKLFF.

This clonotype was observed many times. The V call is TRBV7-8, the J call TRBJ2-2; D possibly corresponds to TRBD1 (6 bases). The CDR3 sequence is 15 residues long. Germline V CDR1 and CDR2: SGHVS, FQNEAQ. V was clipped by 4 bases and J by 0 bases, with 9 bases between them. The CDR3 coding sequence is TGTGCCAGCAGCTACCGGACAGCGAACACCGGGGAGCTGTTTTTT. Encoded protein: CASSYRTANTGELFF.

This clonotype showed up many times. The genes are TRBV29-1 and TRBJ2-7; 9 bases fit TRBD2. CDR1 and CDR2 from the germline V gene are SQVTM and ANQGSEA. J was trimmed by 2 bases and V by 6 bases; bases with no gene match: 8. The CDR3 has 14 residues. CDR3 coding DNA: TGCAGCGTCGGGGGGACTAGCCAGGCCTACGAGCAGTACTTC. It specifies CSVGGTSQAYEQYF.

This clonotype was observed at least ten times. The V call is TRBV9, the J call TRBJ2-2; 8 bases agree with TRBD2. The CDR3 has 15 residues. Losses at the gene ends were 4 bases for V and 2 bases for J; bases not matched to a gene: 4. From germline, CDR1 is SGDLS and CDR2 YYNGEE. This CDR3 reads CASSRRTSNTGELFF. The CDR3 nucleotides are TGTGCCAGCAGCAGAAGGACTAGCAACACCGGGGAGCTGTTTTTT. Based on the CDR3 plus reference TRBV9 and TRBJ2-2, the full variable domain is DSGVTQTPKHLITATGQRVTLRCSPRSGDLSVYWYQQSLDQGLQFLIQYYNGEERAKGNILERFSAQQFPDLHSELNLSSLELGDSALYFCASSRRTSNTGELFFGEGSRLTVL.

This clonotype appeared many times. The V and J genes are TRBV2 and TRBJ1-2; 11 nucleotides agree with TRBD1. The CDR3 is 14 residues long. Germline loops: CDR1 SNHLY, CDR2 FYNNEI. V lost 6 bases and J lost 12; bases outside the gene matches: 12. The DNA for the CDR3 is TGTGCCAGCAGAGATGGACAGGGGGCCGCTGGTGACACCTTC. Protein sequence: CASRDGQGAAGDTF.

The chain has TRBV7-9 and TRBJ1-1, with D possibly TRBD1 on 6 matching bases. The CDR3 has 16 amino acids. The ends were cut back, 0 bases at V and 4 bases at J, with 15 bases in the middle. Germline V gives CDR1 SEHNR, CDR2 FQNEAQ (reference sequence). The CDR3 sequence is CASSLAGAGAGTEAFF. CDR3 DNA: TGTGCCAGCAGCTTAGCGGGGGCGGGGGCTGGCACTGAAGCTTTCTTT. The variable domain in full, completed from reference TRBV7-9 and TRBJ1-1, reads DTGVSQNPRHKITKRGQNVTFRCDPISEHNRLYWYRQTLGQGPEFLTYFQNEAQLEKSRLLSDRFSAERPKGSFSTLEIQRTEQGDSAMYLCASSLAGAGAGTEAFFGQGTRLTVV.

This clonotype was counted many times. CDR3 nucleotide sequence: TGTGCCAGCAGCCCGACGGGACTAAATTCTGAGCAGTACTTC. It codes for CASSPTGLNSEQYF. V usage is TRBV7-3 and J usage is TRBJ2-7; 7 nucleotides align to TRBD2. Germline assignment: CDR1 SGHTA and CDR2 FQGTGA. The CDR3 totals 14 residues. V trimming: 5 bases; J trimming: 7 bases; junction bases outside the gene matches: 11.

This clonotype was recorded many times. The CDR3 loop is CSASTGIQPQHF. CDR3 DNA sequence: TGCAGTGCTAGCACAGGTATTCAGCCCCAGCATTTT. The chain uses TRBV20-1 and TRBJ1-5; tentatively, D is TRBD1 (5 bases). The germline V gene encodes CDR1 DFQATT and CDR2 SNEGSKA (reference sequence). This CDR3 region has 12 residues. The V end lost 3 bases, the J end lost 6 bases, and 9 bases lay between the germline ends.

In its sample, this clonotype was seen once. Likely a read error: the CDR3 ends without its conserved phenylalanine or tryptophan. This chain links TRBV3-1 with TRBJ1-1; 8 bases agree with TRBD1. The CDR3 is 15 amino acids. Germline values: CDR1 LGHDT, CDR2 YNNKEL (reference sequence). Trimming cost V 1 base and J 1 base; bases outside gene matches: 2. The CDR3 is CASSQGGTGNTEAFL. CDR3 DNA: TGTGCCAGCAGCCAAGGAGGGACAGGGAACACTGAAGCTTTCCTT.

This clonotype was found many times. The chain links TRBV5-1 to TRBJ1-1, with 9 bases fitting TRBD1. The CDR3 spans 15 residues. J was trimmed by 1 base and V by 4 bases; bases with no gene match: 5. Per germline, CDR1 SGHRS and CDR2 YFSETQ. CDR3 nucleotide sequence: TGCGCCAGCAGCCTACAGGGACAGGGGAACACTGAAGCTTTCTTT. Protein sequence: CASSLQGQGNTEAFF.

To note about this clonotype: Being one base from a much bigger clone, this may be a read error. The V call is TRBV12-3 or TRBV12-4, the J call TRBJ1-3; a possible D gene is TRBD1 (5 bases). The CDR3 contains 15 residues. Trimming stripped 2 bases from V and 4 bases from J, with 12 bases between. CDR3: CASSLRDGRGNTIYF. CDR3 nucleotide sequence: TGTGCCAGCAGTTTACGGGACGGCAGGGGAAACACCATATATTTT.

The chain employs TRBV7-9 and TRBJ2-6; D possibly corresponds to TRBD2 (5 bases). The CDR3 runs to 16 residues. Germline lookup yields CDR1 SEHNR and CDR2 FQNEAQ (reference sequence). V lost 0 bases and J lost 4, with 10 bases in between. The DNA of the CDR3 is TGTGCCAGCAGCTTAGCTGCGGGTACCGGGGCCAACGTCCTGACTTTC. This gives the protein CASSLAAGTGANVLTF.

This clonotype came up many times. The CDR3 DNA is TGTGCCAGCTCTCCGTCCCCAATGTGGACAGAACAAGAGACCCAGTACTTC. Its translation is CASSPSPMWTEQETQYF. The chain couples TRBV2 to TRBJ2-5; D is perhaps TRBD1 (6 bases). Between the trimmed V and J ends, which lost 8 bases and 2 bases, there was a span of 24 bases. This CDR3 is 17 amino acids long. Germline V gives CDR1 SNHLY, CDR2 FYNNEI. The full variable domain, with the rest looked up from reference TRBV2 and TRBJ2-5, is EPEVTQTPSHQVTQMGQEVILRCVPISNHLYFYWYRQILGQKVEFLVSFYNNEISEKSEIFDDQFSVERPDGSNFTLKIRSTKLEDSAMYFCASSPSPMWTEQETQYFGPGTRLLVL.

This clonotype came up many times. This chain joins TRBV11-2 and TRBJ1-1; no definite D call. Trimming left V 11 bases short and J 1 base short, with 11 bases between. The CDR3 runs 12 residues. From germline, CDR1 is SGHAT and CDR2 FQNNGV. CDR3 coding DNA: TGTGCCTGGGGAGGGAGGAACACTGAAGCTTTCTTT. Translating it yields CAWGGRNTEAFF. Full variable domain (remainder filled in from reference TRBV11-2 and TRBJ1-1): EAGVAQSPRYKIIEKRQSVAFWCNPISGHATLYWYQQILGQGPKLLIQFQNNGVVDDSQLPKDRFSAERLKGVDSTLKIQPAKLEDSAVYLCAWGGRNTEAFFGQGTRLTVV.

With respect to this clonotype: One end of the junction varies from germline; a read error may be responsible. The V and J genes are TRBV7-7 and TRBJ2-6; D uncertain. The germline gives CDR1 SSHAT, CDR2 FNYEAQ (reference sequence). This CDR3 spans 13 amino acids. The CDR3 is CASSPQGANVLTF. CDR3 nucleotides: TGTGCTAGCAGCCCACAGGGGGCCAACGTCCTGACTTTC.

The chain employs TRBV6-5 and TRBJ2-7, with D tentatively TRBD1 (5 bases). The V gene's germline CDR1 is MNHEY and CDR2 SVGAGI. V shed 4 bases and J shed 1 base, with 14 bases lying between them. This CDR3 comprises 15 residues. The CDR3 is CASSLSLTDSYEQYF. CDR3 coding DNA: TGTGCCAGCAGTTTATCGTTGACAGATTCCTACGAGCAGTACTTC.

Remarks on this clonotype: A much larger clonotype is one base distant, so this may be a read error. V is TRBV5-1 and J is TRBJ2-7; possibly TRBD1 or TRBD2 for D (5 bases each). The CDR3 is made up of 14 amino acids. Germline V CDR1 and CDR2: SGHRS, YFSETQ. V was clipped by 3 bases and J by 5 bases, with 15 bases between them. The CDR3 DNA reads TGCGCCAGCAGCTCCTTTCGAGGGGAGAACGAGCAGTACTTC. Residues: CASSSFRGENEQYF.

A note on this clonotype: One base away lies a much larger clone, so this may be a sequencing read error. The rearrangement links TRBV20-1 to TRBJ2-7, with a weak D call TRBD1 (5 bases). Per germline, CDR1 DFQATT and CDR2 SNEGSKA (reference sequence). The length of the CDR3 is 14 residues. The CDR3 loop reads CSASGRVLGYEQCF. CDR3 DNA: TGCAGTGCTAGCGGCAGGGTTTTGGGATACGAGCAGTGCTTC.

This clonotype was seen repeatedly, ten times or more. This chain links TRBV29-1 with TRBJ1-1, with D perhaps TRBD1 (5 bases). From germline, CDR1 is SQVTM and CDR2 ANQGSEA. The length of the CDR3 is 13 residues. V was clipped by 4 bases and J by 1 base, with 10 bases between them. The CDR3 DNA is TGCAGCGTTGGGGCAGGGCAGAACACTGAAGCTTTCTTT. Translation: CSVGAGQNTEAFF.

The V and J genes are TRBV7-9 and TRBJ1-2; TRBD1 aligns across 9 bases. With V trimmed by 5 bases and J by 7 bases, 11 bases remained unmatched. The length of the CDR3 is 15 residues. Germline CDR1 SEHNR, CDR2 FQNEAQ (reference sequence). CDR3 coding DNA: TGTGCCAGCAGCGTATCGGGACAGGGCGCAGGTGGCTACACCTTC. Encoded protein: CASSVSGQGAGGYTF.

The chain links TRBV5-6 to TRBJ2-7; D is unclear. Trimming removed 0 bases at V and 5 bases at J, with 15 bases between. There are 15 residues in the CDR3. The germline V gene encodes CDR1 SGHDT and CDR2 YYEEEE. CDR3 protein: CASSLAPTQAHEQYF. Written as DNA, the CDR3 is TGTGCCAGCAGCTTGGCCCCGACCCAAGCCCACGAGCAGTACTTC.

V usage is TRBV6-5 and J usage is TRBJ2-5; the match to TRBD2 covers 7 bases. The length of the CDR3 is 15 residues. Trimming at V came to 2 bases and at J to 11 bases, leaving 14 bases not matched to a gene. Looked up from germline, CDR1 is MNHEY and CDR2 is SVGAGI. The CDR3 sequence: CASSYSDLGGSEQYF. Here the CDR3 DNA reads TGTGCCAGCAGTTACAGCGATTTGGGGGGGAGTGAGCAGTACTTC.

V is TRBV19 and J is TRBJ1-1; weak D call: TRBD1 (5 bases). CDR3 length equals 13 residues. Germline V gene lookup returns CDR1 LNHDA and CDR2 SQIVND (reference sequence). Trimming left V 11 bases short and J 1 base short, with 14 bases between. This CDR3 reads CAWMRGANTEAFF. The CDR3 bases are TGTGCCTGGATGAGGGGAGCGAACACTGAAGCTTTCTTT. The variable domain in full, completed from reference TRBV19 and TRBJ1-1, reads DGGITQSPKYLFRKEGQNVTLSCEQNLNHDAMYWYRQDPGQGLRLIYYSQIVNDFQKGDIAEGYSVSREKKESFPLTVTSAQKNPTAFYLCAWMRGANTEAFFGQGTRLTVV.

V usage is TRBV6-6 and J usage is TRBJ1-1; 9 bases are a match to TRBD1. The germline gives CDR1 MNHNY, CDR2 SVGAGI (reference sequence). Trimming removed 7 bases from V and 0 bases from J; junction bases left unmatched: 6. The CDR3 loop spans 15 amino acids. CDR3 protein: CASILQGAVNTEAFF. For the CDR3, the DNA is TGTGCCAGCATCTTACAGGGGGCGGTGAACACTGAAGCTTTCTTT.

The chain links TRBV6-6 to TRBJ1-1, with no clear D. Germline CDR1 and CDR2: MNHNY and SVGAGI (reference sequence). Trimming cost V 2 bases and J 4 bases, with 8 bases left between them. The CDR3 sequence is 13 residues long. CDR3 sequence (DNA): TGTGCCAGCAGTTACGTCGAGGGCACTGAAGCTTTCTTT. Encoded protein: CASSYVEGTEAFF.

The rearrangement uses TRBV29-1 and TRBJ1-2, with unresolved D. Trimming left V 4 bases short and J 8 bases short, with 17 bases between. CDR3 length equals 13 residues. Germline CDR1 and CDR2: SQVTM and ANQGSEA. The CDR3 DNA sequence: TGCAGCGTTGTTGGGATAAGGTTTGAGGGCTACACCTTC. Amino acid sequence: CSVVGIRFEGYTF.

This clonotype was picked up many times. V and J are TRBV12-3 or TRBV12-4 and TRBJ1-5, with D unresolved. The CDR3 covers 13 residues. V was trimmed by 3 bases and J by 3 bases, leaving 6 bases between them. As DNA, the CDR3 is TGTGCCAGCAGTTTTAGCCCCAATCAGCCCCAGCATTTT. It yields the protein CASSFSPNQPQHF.

About this clonotype itself: At one boundary the junction diverges from the germline segment, which might be a read error. The chain combines TRBV11-2 with TRBJ2-6, with D maybe TRBD1 (6 bases). The CDR3 is 15 amino acids. Germline-derived CDR1 and CDR2 are SGHAT and FQNNGV. The CDR3 bases are TGTGCCAGCAGTCACAGGGAGACTGGGGCCAGCGTCCTGACTTTC. It encodes CASSHRETGASVLTF. The full variable domain, in which reference TRBV11-2 and TRBJ2-6 provide the parts outside the CDR3, is EAGVAQSPRYKIIEKRQSVAFWCNPISGHATLYWYQQILGQGPKLLIQFQNNGVVDDSQLPKDRFSAERLKGVDSTLKIQPAKLEDSAVYLCASSHRETGASVLTFGAGSRLTVL.

This clonotype was detected a few times. This chain connects TRBV25-1 to TRBJ2-7, with 7 bases aligning to TRBD2. The J call may be faulty, since TRBJ2-4 better matches the DNA end. CDR3 length: 15 amino acids. Germline CDR1 reads MGHDK; CDR2 reads SYGVNS. The CDR3 coding sequence is TGTGCCAGCAGTGGGGATGCGGGGGAGTCCAACATTCAGTACTTC. It is translated as CASSGDAGESNIQYF.